Listed below are T cell receptor beta chains from one sample, sequenced in a study of identical twins. From the 5' RACE reads, TCRdb called clonotypes with MiXCR, one entry per CDR3 protein. The table includes about 550,000 distinct CDR3 sequences, under 25% detected once. These data also featured in a second study, about yellow fever vaccine responses in identical twins.

The sequencing input was CD4+ T cells sorted from blood. Every receptor here comes from a woman aged 18-35 years in good health. Each CDR3 is given with its conserved first and last residue. D genes are given only for firm matches. Rows give clone size only sometimes, using once, few, many, or a class for an expanded clone.

few,TRBV20-1,-,TRBJ1-6,TGCAGTGCTAGAGAGATCGTGGGGGGGAATTGGTCACCCCTCCACTTT,CSAREIVGGNWSPLHF
-,TRBV7-9,TRBD2,TRBJ2-1,TGTGCCAGCAGCACGGGGACTAGCAGAGACAATGAGCAGTTCTTC,CASSTGTSRDNEQFF
-,TRBV28,TRBD1,TRBJ1-1,TGTGCCAGCAGCCGAAAACAGGGGGCCACGGGCACTGAAGCTTTCTTT,CASSRKQGATGTEAFF
few,TRBV27,TRBD2,TRBJ2-1,TGTGCCAGCAGTTTGAGCGGGATCCCGGCAAATGAGCAGTTCTTC,CASSLSGIPANEQFF
many,TRBV5-1,TRBD2,TRBJ2-2,TGCGCCAGCAAGTGGCGGGAGAGGAACACCGGGGAGCTGTTTTTT,CASKWRERNTGELFF
once,TRBV19,-,TRBJ1-5,TGTGCCACCCAGGACAGCTTCAATCAGCCCCAGCATTTT,CATQDSFNQPQHF
-,TRBV7-9,-,TRBJ1-5,TGTGCCAGCAGCCGGGGCGGTGGCAGTAATCCCAATCAGCCCCAGCATTTT,CASSRGGGSNPNQPQHF
-,TRBV6-5,-,TRBJ1-1,TGTGCCAGCAGTTCAACCTTGGGACAAAGAGCCACTGAAGCTTTCTTT,CASSSTLGQRATEAFF
-,TRBV6-1,TRBD1,TRBJ1-3,TGTGCCAGCAGGGGAGGACAGGCGGCCGGAAACACCATATATTTT,CASRGGQAAGNTIYF
few,TRBV3-1,-,TRBJ1-3,TGTGCCAGCAGCCAAGGAGTCTCTGGAAACACCATATATTTT,CASSQGVSGNTIYF
-,TRBV2,TRBD2,TRBJ2-3,TGTGCCAGCAGTGAGGTAGCGGGAGGAGGTTCATCGCAGTATTTT,CASSEVAGGGSSQYF
-,TRBV12-3/TRBV12-4,-,TRBJ2-3,TGTGCCACCGCGTTGGGGGGCGGTACAGATACGCAGTATTTT,CATALGGGTDTQYF
-,TRBV9,-,TRBJ2-1,TGTGCCAGCAGCCTGACTCACATGGACAATAAGCAGTTCTTC,CASSLTHMDNKQFF
few,TRBV7-9,-,TRBJ1-6,TGTGCCAGCAGCCCCGGGATTAATTCACCCCTCCACTTT,CASSPGINSPLHF
-,TRBV28,-,TRBJ2-4,TGTGCCAGCAGTTTCGGTGCGGCCCCAAACATTCAGTACTTC,CASSFGAAPNIQYF
few,TRBV6-1,TRBD2,TRBJ2-1,TGTGCCAGCAGTCCAAGCGGGAGAACGAATGAGCAGTTCTTC,CASSPSGRTNEQFF
-,TRBV7-8,-,TRBJ2-5,TGTGCCAGCAGCTTAGGTCCACGGCTGGAGACCCAGTACTTC,CASSLGPRLETQYF
once,TRBV24-1,-,TRBJ2-7,TGTGCCACCAGTGAAGGAGGGGAGGTCGAGCAGTACTTC,CATSEGGEVEQYF
-,TRBV3-1,TRBD1,TRBJ2-5,TGTGCCAGCAGCCCACAGGGGCGAGAGACCCGGTACTTC,CASSPQGRETRYF
few,TRBV5-1,TRBD1,TRBJ2-2,TGCGCCAGCAGCGGGGGACAGGGCAAGAACACCGGGGAGCTGTTTTTT,CASSGGQGKNTGELFF
few,TRBV24-1,-,TRBJ2-2,TGTGCCACCGGGGGGATAGGGACCCAGGCCGGGGAGCTGTTTTTT,CATGGIGTQAGELFF
few,TRBV7-2,TRBD1,TRBJ2-3,TGTGCCAGCAGCAGCAAGCCTCGACAGGGGCTTAATACGCAGTATTTT,CASSSKPRQGLNTQYF
few,TRBV9,TRBD1,TRBJ2-5,TGTGCCAGCAGCGTACTGTCGGGACAGACGCAAGAGACCCAGTACTTC,CASSVLSGQTQETQYF
-,TRBV20-1,TRBD1,TRBJ2-1,TGCAGTGCTAGAGGGTTAGGGGGCTATGAGCAGTTCTTC,CSARGLGGYEQFF
-,TRBV29-1,TRBD2,TRBJ2-3,TGCAGCGTTGAGGCGGGGGGCCATGATACGCAGTATTTT,CSVEAGGHDTQYF
-,TRBV27,-,TRBJ2-2,TGTGCCAGCAGTTTAAGAGAGCTTACCGGGGAGCTGTTTTTT,CASSLRELTGELFF
-,TRBV10-3,TRBD2,TRBJ2-5,TGTGCCATCAGTGATCCGGGAGGGACGGGAGAGACCCAGTACTTC,CAISDPGGTGETQYF
few,TRBV12-3/TRBV12-4,-,TRBJ2-2,TGTGCCAGCCGGACGGTGAACACCGGGGAGCTGTTTTTT,CASRTVNTGELFF
-,TRBV20-1,-,TRBJ1-5,TGCAGTGCTCCCAAGGTTGGGCAGATCAATCAGCCCCAGCATTTT,CSAPKVGQINQPQHF
-,TRBV6-5,TRBD1,TRBJ1-5,TGTGCCAGCAGTTCAGGACAGGGGTCGTTTAGCAATCAGCCCCAGCATTTT,CASSSGQGSFSNQPQHF
many,TRBV5-1,TRBD1,TRBJ2-2,TGCGCCACTCGCACGCCGGGACAGATTAACACCGGGGAGCTGTTTTTT,CATRTPGQINTGELFF
few,TRBV2,-,TRBJ2-5,TGTGCCAGCAGTAACAACGTAAGAGAGACCCAGTACTTC,CASSNNVRETQYF
-,TRBV11-2,-,TRBJ2-1,TGTGCCAGCAGCTTAGGGGACTCCCACTCCTACAATGAGCAGTTCTTC,CASSLGDSHSYNEQFF
few,TRBV24-1,TRBD1,TRBJ1-2,TGTGCCACCAGTGCAGGACAGGGGGCAGCTAACTATGGCTACACCTTC,CATSAGQGAANYGYTF
few,TRBV4-1,TRBD2,TRBJ2-5,TGCGCCAGCAGCCAAGATTCGCCGGGGGGGACCCAGTACTTC,CASSQDSPGGTQYF
few,TRBV20-1,-,TRBJ1-1,TGCAGTGCCGGTGAAGGGTTCATGAACACTGAAGCTTTCTTT,CSAGEGFMNTEAFF
-,TRBV3-1,-,TRBJ2-2,TGTGCCAGCACGAGGCGGTCCACCGGGGAGCTGTTTTTT,CASTRRSTGELFF
-,TRBV6-1,-,TRBJ1-2,TGTGCCAGCAGACGGGACGGCAACTATGGCTACACCTTC,CASRRDGNYGYTF
few,TRBV2,-,TRBJ2-7,TGTGCCAGCAAAGAACCGGGACCCCACTACGAGCAGTACTTC,CASKEPGPHYEQYF
few,TRBV12-3/TRBV12-4,-,TRBJ1-6,TGTGCCAGCAGTTTACGCAGGGTAAATTCACCCCTCCACTTT,CASSLRRVNSPLHF
-,TRBV2,TRBD2,TRBJ2-5,TGTGCCAGCAGCTTGGACCCGGGGGGGACCCAGTACTTC,CASSLDPGGTQYF
-,TRBV27,-,TRBJ2-6,TGTGCCAGCAGTTTAGTTCGAACAGCGAGCTCTGGGGCCAACGTCCTGACTTTC,CASSLVRTASSGANVLTF
few,TRBV24-1,-,TRBJ1-5,TGTGCCACCGAGGGCGGGGATGGTCAGCCCCAGCATTTT,CATEGGDGQPQHF
few,TRBV5-1,-,TRBJ2-2,TGCGCCAGCAGCTTTGGTGGAGGGACCATATCGAACACCGGGGAGCTGTTTTTT,CASSFGGGTISNTGELFF
few,TRBV5-5,TRBD1,TRBJ2-1,TGTGCCAGCAGCTACGGGACAGGGGGCTCCTACAATGAGCAGTTCTTC,CASSYGTGGSYNEQFF
many,TRBV11-2,TRBD2,TRBJ2-1,TGCGCCAGCAGCTCACTAGCGGGGACGTACAATGAGCAGTTCTTC,CASSSLAGTYNEQFF
few,TRBV4-1,TRBD1,TRBJ1-3,TGCGCCAGCAGCCAAGCGGGAGACAGGGCAGTTGGAAACACCATATATTTT,CASSQAGDRAVGNTIYF
-,TRBV12-3/TRBV12-4,TRBD2,TRBJ2-2,TGTGCCAGCATCATACGGGGGGGGCCGACCGGGGAGCTGTTTTTT,CASIIRGGPTGELFF
-,TRBV6-5,-,TRBJ2-1,TGTGCCAGCAGTTACTCTTTTGGGCGGGAGCAGTTCTTC,CASSYSFGREQFF
few,TRBV11-1,-,TRBJ2-3,TGTGCCAGCAGCTTCCGCGAGAGGTGGTTAGGGAATCATGTAGATACGCAGTATTTT,CASSFRERWLGNHVDTQYF
-,TRBV11-2,TRBD2,TRBJ2-3,TGTGCCAGCAGCTTAGAAGGACTAGCGGGGGGTACAGATACGCAGTATTTT,CASSLEGLAGGTDTQYF
-,TRBV5-1,-,TRBJ2-3,TGCGCCAGCAGCTTGAATGCAGGGCCTGGCACAGATACGCAGTATTTT,CASSLNAGPGTDTQYF
-,TRBV11-1,-,TRBJ2-5,TGTGCCAGCAGCCAACTACCGGGGCAGAGAGCAATACAAGAGACCCAGTACTTC,CASSQLPGQRAIQETQYF
many,TRBV25-1,-,TRBJ2-2,TGTGCCAGCAGTGAGCCAAACACCGGGGAGCTGTTTTTT,CASSEPNTGELFF
-,TRBV27,TRBD2,TRBJ2-3,TGTGCCAGCAGTTTATTTGGGACTAGCGGGACTAGCACAGATACGCAGTATTTT,CASSLFGTSGTSTDTQYF
-,TRBV11-3,TRBD2,TRBJ2-5,TGTGCCAGCAGCTTACAGGCGGGGGGCCCTGTGACCCAGTACTTC,CASSLQAGGPVTQYF
-,TRBV29-1,-,TRBJ1-3,TGCAGCGTTGAGCCCATTGACAGGAGCGGAAACACCATATATTTT,CSVEPIDRSGNTIYF
few,TRBV5-1,-,TRBJ2-2,TGCGCCAGCACCCCGGAGTATCTCGGGGAGCTGTTTTTT,CASTPEYLGELFF